Sequencing of this T cell receptor beta chain was carried out in a study of CD8+ T cells in alopecia areata. Extracted from the samples, RNA was reverse transcribed into cDNA to serve as the sequencing template. Profiling relied on immunoSEQ multiplex PCR, and the TCRdb table lists in-frame clones only, not all of them. The sample records 95,000 to 150,000 clones, around 45% being singletons. This CDR3 is built from 11 residues. Trimming took 8 bases from V and 10 from J; bases not matched to a gene: 4. Germline V gene data show CDR1 as SEHNR and CDR2 as FQNEAQ (reference sequence). Sample: NKG2D-low CD8+ T cells sorted from blood. The chain has TRBV7-9 and TRBJ2-1; 8 nucleotides agree with TRBD2. The TCR was taken from a human donor with alopecia areata. The CDR3 protein is CASWSGSEQFF. The CDR3 DNA follows: TGTGCCAGCTGGAGCGGGAGCGAGCAGTTCTTC.